This TCR beta chain was captured in a study of cytomegalovirus exposure and HLA in healthy donors. Regarding the study as a whole: Researchers counted 150 to 200 TCR beta chains as cytomegalovirus-associated.

Here immunoSEQ multiplex PCR was the method, and the copy in TCRdb shows in-frame clones only, minus some. The sample lists 150,000 to 200,000 clones, 86% seen once, with roughly 7% in the top ten. In the case of this clone: Its target is unknown.

CDR1 and CDR2 (germline): MDHEN, SYDVKM. Trimming shortened V by 1 base and J by 5 bases, and 5 bases separated the two germline ends. The CDR3 sequence is 12 residues long. Sequencing was performed on PBMCs. The receptor's source is a man between 25 and 39 years old in good health and CMV-seropositive. The V gene is TRBV28, the J gene TRBJ1-2; no clear D. CDR3 loop: CASSLSGYGYTF. DNA for the CDR3: TGTGCCAGCAGTTTATCAGGTTATGGCTACACCTTC.